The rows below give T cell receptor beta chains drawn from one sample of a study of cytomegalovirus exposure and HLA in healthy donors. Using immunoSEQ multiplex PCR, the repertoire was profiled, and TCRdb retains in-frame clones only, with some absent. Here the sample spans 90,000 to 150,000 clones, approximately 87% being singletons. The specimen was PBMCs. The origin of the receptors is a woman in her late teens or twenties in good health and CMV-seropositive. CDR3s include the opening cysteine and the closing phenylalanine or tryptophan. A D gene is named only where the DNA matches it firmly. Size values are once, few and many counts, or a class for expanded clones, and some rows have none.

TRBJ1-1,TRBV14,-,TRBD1,CASSTWTGDGKAFF,TGTGCCAGCAGCACTTGGACAGGAGATGGTAAAGCTTTCTTT
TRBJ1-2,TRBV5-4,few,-,CASSDGSEDGYTF,TGTGCCAGCAGCGACGGGTCAGAGGATGGCTACACCTTC
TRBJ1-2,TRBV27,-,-,CASSPQGLFHYGYTF,TGTGCCAGCAGTCCGCAGGGCCTTTTTCACTATGGCTACACCTTC
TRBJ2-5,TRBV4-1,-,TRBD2,CASSQAFAGGLETQYF,TGCGCCAGCAGCCAGGCGTTTGCGGGGGGGCTAGAGACCCAGTACTTC
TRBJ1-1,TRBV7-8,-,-,CASILTTRVASEAFF,TGTGCCAGCATCCTAACGACCAGGGTGGCTTCTGAAGCTTTCTTT
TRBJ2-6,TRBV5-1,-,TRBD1,CASSLEQGLGGANVLTF,TGCGCCAGCAGCTTGGAACAGGGGCTGGGAGGGGCCAACGTCCTGACTTTC
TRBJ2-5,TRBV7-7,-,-,CASSSTPGEQETQYF,TGTGCTAGCAGCTCCACGCCGGGAGAACAAGAGACCCAGTACTTC
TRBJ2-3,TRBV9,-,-,CASSAGDGELTDTQYF,TGTGCCAGCAGCGCGGGGGACGGAGAACTCACAGATACGCAGTATTTT
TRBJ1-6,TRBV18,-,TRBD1,CASSPLTGAQNSPLHF,TGTGCCAGCTCACCACTTACAGGGGCACAAAATTCACCCCTCCACTTT
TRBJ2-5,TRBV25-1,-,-,CASSDPDSVQETQYF,TGTGCCAGCAGTGACCCGGACTCAGTCCAAGAGACTCAGTACTTC
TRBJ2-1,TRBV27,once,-,CASSYSYRGAYNEQFF,TGTGCCAGCAGTTACTCGTACCGGGGAGCCTACAATGAGCAGTTCTTC
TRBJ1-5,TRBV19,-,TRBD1,CASSSYSDRGSQPQHF,TGTGCCAGTAGCAGTTACTCAGACAGGGGGTCTCAGCCCCAGCATTTT
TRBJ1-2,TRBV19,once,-,CASTSGGSYGYTF,TGTGCCAGTACTTCCGGGGGGTCCTATGGCTACACCTTC
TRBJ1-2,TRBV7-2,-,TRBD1,CASSSRQGGGYTF,TGTGCCAGCAGCTCGAGACAGGGGGGAGGCTACACCTTC
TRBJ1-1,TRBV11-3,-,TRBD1,CASSRTGNTEAFF,TGTGCCAGCAGTCGGACAGGGAACACTGAAGCTTTCTTT
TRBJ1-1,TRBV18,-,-,CASSRTPTGSKKNTEAFF,TGTGCCAGCTCACGAACGCCTACAGGGAGTAAGAAGAACACTGAAGCTTTCTTT
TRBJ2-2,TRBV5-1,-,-,CASSYRGISGNTGELFF,TGCGCCAGCAGTTACCGGGGGATCAGCGGAAACACCGGGGAGCTGTTTTTT
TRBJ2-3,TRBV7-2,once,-,CASSLRRGGSTDTQYF,TGTGCCAGCAGCTTAAGAAGGGGGGGGAGCACAGATACGCAGTATTTT
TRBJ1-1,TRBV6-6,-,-,CASSYSGGFSTEAFF,TGTGCCAGCAGTTACTCCGGGGGATTTAGCACTGAAGCTTTCTTT
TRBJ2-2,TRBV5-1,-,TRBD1,CASSAQGRRLSGELFF,TGCGCCAGCAGCGCACAGGGGCGCAGGCTCTCCGGGGAGCTGTTTTTT
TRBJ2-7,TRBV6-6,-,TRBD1,CASSSPDRREGEQYF,TGTGCCAGCAGTTCCCCGGACAGGCGTGAGGGCGAGCAGTACTTC
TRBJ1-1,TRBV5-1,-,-,CASSLERANTEAFF,TGCGCCAGCAGCTTGGAGCGGGCGAACACTGAAGCTTTCTTT
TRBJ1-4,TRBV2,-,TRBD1,CASSDTPGQGVTNEKLFF,TGTGCCAGCAGTGACACTCCGGGACAGGGGGTAACTAATGAAAAACTGTTTTTT
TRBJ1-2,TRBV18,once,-,CASSPNRWGPNYGYTF,TGTGCCAGCTCACCGAATCGTTGGGGCCCTAACTATGGCTACACCTTC
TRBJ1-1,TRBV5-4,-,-,CASSLWQGNTEAFF,TGTGCCAGCAGCTTATGGCAGGGGAACACTGAAGCTTTCTTT
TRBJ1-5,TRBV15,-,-,CATSRDGGSNQPQHF,TGTGCCACCAGCAGAGATGGGGGGAGCAATCAGCCCCAGCATTTT
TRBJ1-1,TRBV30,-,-,CAWSETGGPEAFF,TGTGCCTGGAGTGAGACAGGCGGTCCTGAAGCTTTCTTT
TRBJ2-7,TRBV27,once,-,CASSLRVSYEQYF,TGTGCCAGCAGTTTGCGGGTGTCCTACGAGCAGTACTTC
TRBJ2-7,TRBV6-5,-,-,CASSYKEGASYEQYF,TGTGCCAGCAGTTATAAGGAGGGGGCATCCTACGAGCAGTACTTC
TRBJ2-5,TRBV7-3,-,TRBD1,CASSPTGAPETQYF,TGTGCCAGCAGCCCGACAGGGGCACCAGAGACCCAGTACTTC
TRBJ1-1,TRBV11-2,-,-,CASSFLTGMNTEAFF,TGTGCCAGCAGCTTTCTAACAGGAATGAACACTGAAGCTTTCTTT
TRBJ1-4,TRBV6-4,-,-,CASSASGHGNEKLFF,TGTGCCAGCAGTGCCTCGGGACACGGAAATGAAAAACTGTTTTTT
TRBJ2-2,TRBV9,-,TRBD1,CASSGRDRPRELFF,TGTGCCAGCAGCGGCCGGGACAGACCTAGGGAGCTGTTTTTT
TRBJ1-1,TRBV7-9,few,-,CASSSQGLTEAFF,TGTGCCAGCAGCTCGCAGGGACTCACTGAAGCTTTCTTT
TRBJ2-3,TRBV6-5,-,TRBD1,CASSYSDRGTDTQYF,TGTGCCAGCAGTTACTCCGACAGGGGGACAGATACGCAGTATTTT
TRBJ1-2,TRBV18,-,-,CASSPPSRANYGYTF,TGTGCCAGCTCACCACCGAGCCGAGCTAACTATGGCTACACCTTC
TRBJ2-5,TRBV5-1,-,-,CASSLGGSSPETQYF,TGCGCCAGCAGCTTGGGAGGATCCTCCCCGGAGACCCAGTACTTC
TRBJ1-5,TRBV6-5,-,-,CASSRTYSNQPQHF,TGTGCCAGCAGTCGAACCTATAGCAATCAGCCCCAGCATTTT
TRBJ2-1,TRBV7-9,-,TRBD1,CATSTLDRGVSYNEQFF,TGTGCCACCTCGACCTTGGACAGGGGAGTTTCCTACAATGAGCAGTTCTTC
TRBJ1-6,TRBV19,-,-,CASSHREPSSPLHF,TGTGCCAGTAGTCACAGGGAGCCAAGTTCACCCCTCCACTTT
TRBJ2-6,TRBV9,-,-,CASSHGHPSGANVLTF,TGTGCCAGCAGCCACGGACACCCCTCTGGGGCCAACGTCCTGACTTTC
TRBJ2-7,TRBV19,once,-,CASSPQLGYEQYF,TGTGCCAGTAGTCCACAGTTGGGCTACGAGCAGTACTTC
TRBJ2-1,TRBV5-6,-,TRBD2,CASTGTSGNEQFF,TGTGCCAGCACAGGGACTAGCGGCAATGAGCAGTTCTTC
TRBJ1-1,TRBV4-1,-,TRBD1,CASSQDRGGSMNTEAFF,TGCGCCAGCAGCCAGGACAGGGGAGGGTCGATGAACACTGAAGCTTTCTTT
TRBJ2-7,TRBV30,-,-,CAWRKAGGSGEQYF,TGTGCCTGGAGAAAAGCGGGTGGGTCTGGCGAGCAGTACTTC
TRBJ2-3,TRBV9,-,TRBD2,CASSVELAGLTDTQYF,TGTGCCAGCAGCGTAGAACTAGCGGGGCTCACAGATACGCAGTATTTT
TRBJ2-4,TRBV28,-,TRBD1,CASSIGRGPLNIQYF,TGTGCCAGCAGTATAGGCAGGGGGCCCTTAAACATTCAGTACTTC
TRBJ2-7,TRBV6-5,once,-,CASSYGRTPNEQYF,TGTGCCAGCAGTTACGGCAGAACGCCCAACGAGCAGTACTTC
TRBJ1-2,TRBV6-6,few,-,CASSFPRTGVGYTF,TGTGCCAGCAGTTTTCCCCGGACTGGGGTCGGATACACCTTC
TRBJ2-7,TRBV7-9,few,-,CASSSTPSASYEQYF,TGTGCCAGCAGCTCAACCCCCAGCGCTTCCTACGAGCAGTACTTC
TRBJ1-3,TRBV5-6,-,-,CASSFPGTPGNTIYF,TGTGCCAGCAGCTTCCCCGGGACTCCTGGAAACACCATATATTTT
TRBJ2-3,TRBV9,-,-,CASSADRISTDTQYF,TGTGCCAGCAGCGCAGACAGGATAAGCACAGATACGCAGTATTTT
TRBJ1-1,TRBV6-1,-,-,CASSWGREAFF,TGTGCCAGCAGTTGGGGTCGGGAGGCTTTCTTT
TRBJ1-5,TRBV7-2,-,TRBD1,CASSLGDSPNQPQHF,TGTGCCAGCAGCTTGGGGGACAGTCCGAATCAGCCCCAGCATTTT